This TCR beta chain was found in a study of OX40 agonist ivuxolimab in advanced cancers. This table comes from immunoSEQ multiplex PCR, and its TCRdb copy is limited to in-frame clones, with some not included. The sample comprises 15,000 to 20,000 clones, 50% to 75% of which are singletons, and around 9.2% rests with the top ten. Germline CDR1 and CDR2: LNHDA and SQIVND (reference sequence). With V trimmed by 7 bases and J by 0 bases, 9 bases remained unmatched. The CDR3 length is 16 residues. This clone turned up a few times. This sequence originates from an adult with an advanced solid tumor such as melanoma, head and neck, liver or kidney cancer. The sequenced sample was CD4+ or CD8+ T cells sorted from blood, obtained in a trial of the OX40 agonist ivuxolimab. The chain couples TRBV19 to TRBJ2-7, with 10 bases fitting TRBD2. Here the CDR3 reads CASNPVWTSGSYEQYF. CDR3 coding DNA: TGTGCCAGTAATCCGGTGTGGACTAGCGGCTCCTACGAGCAGTACTTC.